This TCR beta chain was obtained from a study of blood T cell repertoires in COVID-19. Study-level information: PBMCs, B-cell-depleted T cells, or T cells were the source of the cDNA or gDNA that made up the material.

In the authors' workflow: Amplifying reference gene primers gave estimates of nucleated cell counts. Here immunoSEQ multiplex PCR was the method, and the copy in TCRdb shows in-frame clones only, minus some. Clone size and the V and J calls come from that table; the DNA yielded D and trimming. The sample lists about 200,000 clones, less than 90% occurring once. Germline V gives CDR1 SGHRS, CDR2 YFSETQ. The germline V and J ends were trimmed by 5 bases and 7 bases, with 13 bases remaining between them. This CDR3 is built from 13 residues. The chain joins TRBV5-1 to TRBJ2-1, with a tentative D call TRBD1 (6 bases). What was sequenced was peripheral blood. This clonotype originated in a woman aged 45-65 years with acute or convalescent COVID-19. The CDR3 region has the DNA TGCGCCAGCAGGGAAACAAGGGGGAATGAGCAGTTCTTC. This sequence encodes CASRETRGNEQFF. Using reference TRBV5-1 and TRBJ2-1 for the parts outside the CDR3, the full variable domain is KAGVTQTPRYLIKTRGQQVTLSCSPISGHRSVSWYQQTPGQGLQFLFEYFSETQRNKGNFPGRFSGRQFSNSRSEMNVSTLELGDSALYLCASRETRGNEQFFGPGTRLTVL.